This T cell receptor (beta chain) derives from a study of cytotoxic CD8 clonotypes in ibrutinib-treated CLL. Study-wide context: The study included around twelve relapsed/refractory and about 16 treatment-naive patients; 17 to 18 had IGHV unmutated disease. The average sample held around 260,000 productive templates and 91,000 or so productive rearrangements.

Germline assignment: CDR1 MNHNS and CDR2 SASEGT. The CDR3 has 13 amino acids. Trimming shortened V by 10 bases and J by 4 bases, and 16 bases separated the two germline ends. General observations from the study: Public clonotypes (which were uncommon) either contracted or remained stable on treatment. For progressing versus sustained-remission patients, sampling times were not the same.

TCRdb keeps only in-frame clones here, not all; method: immunoSEQ multiplex PCR. This sample has some 140,000 clones, with about 91% found just once. On this clone: The antigen is not known.

The origin of this receptor is a human donor with chronic lymphocytic leukemia. The sequencing here drew on PBMCs, taken after 12 months of ibrutinib treatment. This chain uses TRBV6-1 with TRBJ1-2; no clear D gene. The CDR3 coding sequence is TGTGCCACCACAGCGGGAGGAGTCTATGGCTACACCTTC. Translating gives CATTAGGVYGYTF.